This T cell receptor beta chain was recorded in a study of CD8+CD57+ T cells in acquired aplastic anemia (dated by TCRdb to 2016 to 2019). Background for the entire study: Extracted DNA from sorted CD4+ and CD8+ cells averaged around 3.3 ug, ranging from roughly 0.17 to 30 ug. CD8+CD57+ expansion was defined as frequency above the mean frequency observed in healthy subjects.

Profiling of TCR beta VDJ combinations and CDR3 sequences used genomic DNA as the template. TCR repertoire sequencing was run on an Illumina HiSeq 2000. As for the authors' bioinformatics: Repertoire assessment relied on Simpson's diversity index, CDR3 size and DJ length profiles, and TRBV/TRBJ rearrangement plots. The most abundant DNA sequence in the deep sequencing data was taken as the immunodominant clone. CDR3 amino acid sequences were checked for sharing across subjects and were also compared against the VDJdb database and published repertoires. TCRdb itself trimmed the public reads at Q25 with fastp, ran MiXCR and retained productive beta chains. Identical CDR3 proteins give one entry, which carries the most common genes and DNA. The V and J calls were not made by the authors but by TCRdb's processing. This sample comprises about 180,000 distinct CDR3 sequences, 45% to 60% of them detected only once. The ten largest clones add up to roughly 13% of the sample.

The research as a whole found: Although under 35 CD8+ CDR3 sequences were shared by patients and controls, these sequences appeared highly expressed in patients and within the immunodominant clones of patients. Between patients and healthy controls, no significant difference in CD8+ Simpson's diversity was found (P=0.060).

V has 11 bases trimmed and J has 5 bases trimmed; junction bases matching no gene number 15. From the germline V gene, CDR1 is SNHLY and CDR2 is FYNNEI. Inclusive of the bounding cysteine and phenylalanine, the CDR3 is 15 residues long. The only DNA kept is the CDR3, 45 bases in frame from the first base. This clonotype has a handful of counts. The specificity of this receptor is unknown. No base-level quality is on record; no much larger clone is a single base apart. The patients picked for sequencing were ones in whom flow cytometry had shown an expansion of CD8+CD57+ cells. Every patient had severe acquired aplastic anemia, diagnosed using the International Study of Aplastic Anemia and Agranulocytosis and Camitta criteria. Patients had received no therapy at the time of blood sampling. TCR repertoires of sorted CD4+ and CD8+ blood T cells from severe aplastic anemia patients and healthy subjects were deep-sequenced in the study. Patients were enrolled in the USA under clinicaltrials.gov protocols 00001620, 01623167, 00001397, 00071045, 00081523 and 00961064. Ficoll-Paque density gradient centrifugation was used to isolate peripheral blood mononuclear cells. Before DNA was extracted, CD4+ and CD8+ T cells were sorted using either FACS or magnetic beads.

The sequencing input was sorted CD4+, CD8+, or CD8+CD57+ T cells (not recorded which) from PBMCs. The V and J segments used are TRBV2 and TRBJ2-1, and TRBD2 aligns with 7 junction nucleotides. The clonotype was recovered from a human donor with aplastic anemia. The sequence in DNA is TGTGCCTCGGGGAGGGAGTTAATAGGGGACAATGAGCAGTTCTTC. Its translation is CASGRELIGDNEQFF. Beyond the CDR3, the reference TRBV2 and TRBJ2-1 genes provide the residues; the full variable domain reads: EPEVTQTPSHQVTQMGQEVILRCVPISNHLYFYWYRQILGQKVEFLVSFYNNEISEKSEIFDDQFSVERPDGSNFTLKIRSTKLEDSAMYFCASGRELIGDNEQFFGPGTRLTVL.